These 22 T cell receptor beta chains originate from one sample sequenced in a study of T cells in Graves' hyperthyroidism and ophthalmopathy. TCR beta CDR3 region amplification was performed from RNA transcripts. HTBI primers were used for first-round RT-PCR of the TCR CDR3. TCRdb called the multiplex PCR reads again in MiXCR, with one record for every CDR3 protein. The sample includes approximately 600,000 distinct CDR3 sequences, 15% to 20% of them seen just once. The material sequenced was blood. These receptors came from a woman aged 25 to 39 with Graves' hyperthyroidism.

The chain employs TRBV12-5 and TRBJ2-4; D call uncertain. V gave up 3 bases and J gave up 0 bases, with 9 bases separating them. This CDR3 comprises 15 residues. CDR1 is LGHNT, CDR2 FRNRAP, per germline. DNA of the CDR3: TGTGCTAGTGGTTTCACAGACTTAGCCAAAAACATTCAGTACTTC. Translation gives CASGFTDLAKNIQYF.

There are many counts of this clonotype. The rearrangement links TRBV18 to TRBJ1-1; a weak D match, TRBD1 (5 bases). CDR3 size: 13 residues. Trimming removed 4 bases at V and 1 base at J, with 7 bases between. CDR1 is KGHSH, CDR2 LQKENI, per germline. The CDR3 nucleotides read TGTGCCAGCTCACTGGACAAGAACACTGAAGCTTTCTTT. It encodes CASSLDKNTEAFF.

This clonotype has ten or more counts. The chain links TRBV27 to TRBJ2-1; 10 bases map to TRBD2. CDR1 MNHEY and CDR2 SMNVEV come from the germline V gene (reference sequence). The CDR3 has 15 amino acids. J was trimmed by 11 bases and V by 2 bases; bases with no gene match: 9. The CDR3 DNA reads as TGTGCCAGCAGTTTAGCCCCCCTGACTAGCGGGCAGCAGTTCTTC. Translating gives CASSLAPLTSGQQFF.

This clonotype has a handful of counts. CDR3 residues: CASSMTSGNNEQFF. The DNA for the CDR3 is TGTGCCAGTAGTATGACTAGCGGAAACAATGAGCAGTTCTTC. The rearrangement uses TRBV19 and TRBJ2-1; 9 bases map to TRBD2. The CDR3 consists of 14 residues. V lost 3 bases, J lost 5 bases, and 2 bases stayed unmatched. From germline, CDR1 is LNHDA and CDR2 SQIVND (reference sequence).

The table lists this clonotype with a few counts. V usage is TRBV12-3 or TRBV12-4 and J usage is TRBJ2-5; D is perhaps TRBD2 (5 bases). The CDR3 spans 15 residues. Deletions cut 7 bases from V and 2 bases from J, with 17 bases between. The CDR3 nucleotides read TGTGCCAGCAAAAGGGAGAGATTCTCGCAAGAGACCCAGTACTTC. This gives the protein CASKRERFSQETQYF.

The gene calls are TRBV4-2 and TRBJ2-7, with a tentative D call TRBD2 (5 bases). Germline CDR1 reads LGHNA; CDR2 reads YNFKEQ. V was shortened by 4 bases and J by 2 bases, with 18 bases between the two germline ends. This CDR3 has 16 residues. CDR3 sequence: CASSPSGTADPYEQYF. In DNA, the CDR3 is TGTGCCAGCAGCCCATCGGGAACTGCTGACCCCTACGAGCAGTACTTC.

The chain carries TRBV2 and TRBJ2-5; possibly TRBD2 for D (6 bases). There are 13 residues in the CDR3. Germline lookup yields CDR1 SNHLY and CDR2 FYNNEI. Trimming stripped 9 bases from V and 12 bases from J, with 23 bases between. For the CDR3, the DNA is TGTGCCAGTGGGCCCCTCAACCGGGACTTGGAGTACTTC. Its protein product is CASGPLNRDLEYF.

Many counts were recorded for this clonotype. This chain joins TRBV28 and TRBJ2-1; 9 nucleotides align to TRBD2. V was clipped by 5 bases and J by 4 bases; unmatched bases: 9. CDR3 length equals 16 residues. Germline lookup yields CDR1 MDHEN and CDR2 SYDVKM. For the CDR3, the DNA is TGTGCCAGCAGTCCGACTAGCGGAGGGGTTTACAATGAGCAGTTCTTC. It specifies CASSPTSGGVYNEQFF.

This clonotype was seen only a few times. This may arise from a read error, as a much more abundant clone is one base away. V gene TRBV11-1 combines with J gene TRBJ2-1, with 8 bases matching TRBD2. This CDR3 has 16 residues. Germline-derived CDR1 and CDR2 are SGHAT and FQDESV (reference sequence). CDR3 sequence: CASTGRGRSGVYERFF. The CDR3 nucleotides read TGTGCCAGCACCGGCCGCGGGAGGAGCGGGGTTTATGAGCGGTTCTTC.

This clonotype showed up many times. J is TRBJ2-7 and V is TRBV28; 9 bases align to TRBD1. Germline V gene sequence: CDR1 MDHEN, CDR2 SYDVKM. With 7 bases clipped from V and 4 bases from J, the junction kept 8 bases outside the gene matches. The CDR3 contains 14 residues. The CDR3 sequence is CASTPGQGLYEQYF. The CDR3 DNA reads TGTGCCAGCACCCCGGGACAGGGTTTATACGAGCAGTACTTC.

This clonotype was seen many times. CDR3 DNA: TGTGCCAGCAGCCCAGGGGGCGGGAGAGGAGATACGCAGTATTTT. It codes for CASSPGGGRGDTQYF. The chain has TRBV11-2 and TRBJ2-3, with D perhaps TRBD1 (8 bases). Germline-derived CDR1 and CDR2 are SGHAT and FQNNGV. Trimming removed 5 bases from V and 5 bases from J, with 17 bases in between. CDR3 length: 15 residues.

The V gene is TRBV20-1, the J gene TRBJ2-5; D is ambiguous. The germline CDR1 and CDR2 sequences are DFQATT and SNEGSKA (reference sequence). V was trimmed by 6 bases and J by 5 bases, leaving 31 bases between them. This CDR3 is 18 amino acids long. The CDR3 sequence is CSALVGDEVLNNYETQYF. CDR3 DNA sequence: TGCAGTGCCTTAGTGGGCGATGAAGTCCTAAATAATTATGAGACCCAGTACTTC.

This clonotype was recorded a few times. The gene calls are TRBV5-1 and TRBJ1-3, with D unclear. Germline V gene lookup returns CDR1 SGHRS and CDR2 YFSETQ. There are 15 residues in the CDR3. V gave up 2 bases and J gave up 0 bases, with 9 bases separating them. The CDR3 coding sequence is TGCGCCAGCAGCTTAAGCGCCAGCTCTGGAAACACCATATATTTT. Amino acids: CASSLSASSGNTIYF.

For this clonotype: Because the CDR3's place on the DNA is in doubt, the DNA is left out and the CDR3 is given as listed by TCRdb. V usage is TRBV3-1 and J usage is TRBJ1-4. Germline V gene lookup returns CDR1 LGHDT and CDR2 YNNKEL (reference sequence). Ends included, the CDR3 has 15 residues. The CDR3 is CASSQDLRGMKNCFF.

V is TRBV19 and J is TRBJ1-2, with no clear D. The CDR3 extends over 13 amino acids. Between the trimmed V and J ends, which lost 8 bases and 0 bases, there was a span of 10 bases. Germline V gene lookup returns CDR1 LNHDA and CDR2 SQIVND (reference sequence). Here the CDR3 DNA reads TGTGCCAGTTCCCCCCGCGCTAACTATGGCTACACCTTC. It codes for CASSPRANYGYTF.

This clonotype was counted a few times. The gene calls are TRBV6-2 or TRBV6-3 and TRBJ2-1; 10 bases line up with TRBD2. The CDR3 is made up of 15 amino acids. V lost 4 bases to trimming and J lost 5 bases; unmatched junction nucleotides: 5. Germline values: CDR1 MNHEY, CDR2 SVGEGT. CDR3 amino acids: CASSSLAGVNNEQFF. DNA of the CDR3: TGTGCCAGCAGTTCCCTAGCGGGGGTTAACAATGAGCAGTTCTTC.

This clonotype was seen at least ten times. This sequence joins TRBV12-3 or TRBV12-4 and TRBJ1-3, with 7 bases matching TRBD1. There are 14 residues in the CDR3. The ends lost 6 bases at V and 0 bases at J; junction bases unmatched: 2. The CDR3 DNA reads as TGTGCCAGCAGGGGGGACAGCTCTGGAAACACCATATATTTT. It is translated as CASRGDSSGNTIYF.

In DNA, the CDR3 is TGCAGCGTTGAAGATAAGGGGGGGTACACCGGGGAGCTGTTTTTT. As protein: CSVEDKGGYTGELFF. The genes are TRBV29-1 and TRBJ2-2; maybe TRBD2 (7 bases). Germline V CDR1 and CDR2: SQVTM, ANQGSEA. V dropped 0 bases and J dropped 3 bases, with 11 bases sitting between them. This CDR3 is 15 amino acids long.

V gene TRBV13 combines with J gene TRBJ1-6; D is uncertain. In germline, CDR1 is PRHDT, CDR2 FYEKMQ (reference sequence). The CDR3 is 13 residues long. Trimming took 2 bases from V and 9 from J, leaving 8 bases between them. The CDR3 DNA reads TGTGCCAGCAGCTTATCAGAGGGTTCACCCCTCCACTTT. Protein: CASSLSEGSPLHF. Full variable domain (missing parts from reference TRBV13 and TRBJ1-6): AAGVIQSPRHLIKEKRETATLKCYPIPRHDTVYWYQQGPGQDPQFLISFYEKMQSDKGSIPDRFSAQQFSDYHSELNMSSLELGDSALYFCASSLSEGSPLHFGNGTRLTVT.

This clonotype was counted a few times. The CDR3 DNA reads as TGCGCCAGCAGCCACCTTGGACAGGGAAACGGGGAGCTGTTTTTT. It translates to CASSHLGQGNGELFF. This sequence joins TRBV4-1 and TRBJ2-2; 8 bases map to TRBD1. The CDR3 sequence is 15 residues long. The V and J ends lost 3 bases and 7 bases, in that order; junction bases with no gene match: 7. CDR1 and CDR2 from the germline V gene are MGHRA and YSYEKL.

This clonotype has a handful of counts. J is TRBJ2-4 and V is TRBV29-1; D gene unclear. The CDR3 contains 12 residues. The ends were cut back, 6 bases at V and 2 bases at J, with 8 bases in the middle. Germline V CDR1 and CDR2: SQVTM, ANQGSEA. The CDR3 loop is CSVSATKNIQYF. CDR3 coding DNA: TGCAGCGTCTCAGCAACCAAAAACATTCAGTACTTC.

At least ten counts were recorded for this clonotype. The chain joins TRBV2 to TRBJ2-7; a possible D gene is TRBD2 (5 bases). Trimming removed 1 base from V and 4 bases from J, with 14 bases in between. Germline lookup yields CDR1 SNHLY and CDR2 FYNNEI. The CDR3 is 15 amino acids. CDR3 loop: CASSEGGQRRYEQYF. The CDR3 DNA follows: TGTGCCAGCAGTGAAGGAGGGCAGAGGAGATACGAGCAGTACTTC.